This T cell receptor (beta chain) was identified in a study of cytotoxic CD8 clonotypes in ibrutinib-treated CLL. Profiling relied on immunoSEQ multiplex PCR, and the TCRdb table lists in-frame clones only, not all of them. The sample consists of approximately 91,000 clones, roughly three quarters of them appearing once. Cryopreserved PBMCs supplied about 2.1 micrograms of genomic DNA for TCR beta libraries. This CDR3 comprises 14 residues. Trimming stripped 2 bases from V and 8 bases from J, with 13 bases between. Germline CDR1 SGDLS, CDR2 YYNGEE. As regards this clone: Its antigen is currently unknown.

The study's findings and limits: Baseline clonality, higher than in age-matched healthy donors, tracked circulating CD8+ T-cell counts.

The input for sequencing was PBMCs, taken after 12 months of ibrutinib treatment. The TCR sequence derives from a human donor with chronic lymphocytic leukemia. This rearrangement joins TRBV9 to TRBJ1-4, with D maybe TRBD1 (5 bases). For the CDR3, the DNA is TGTGCCAGCAGCGTGGCTCCCGGGGGAGAAAAACTGTTTTTT. This gives the protein CASSVAPGGEKLFF.